Here is one TCR beta chain with its context. Its antigen is still unknown. There are 20 residues in the CDR3. Germline lookup yields CDR1 LGHNA and CDR2 YNFKEQ. J was trimmed by 4 bases and V by 5 bases; bases with no gene match: 17. Assay: immunoSEQ multiplex PCR; the TCRdb copy retains only in-frame clones and omits some. The profile covers around 190,000 clones, with approximately 93% appearing a single time and around 1.6% taken by the ten largest. This record comes from a study of T cell responses to AZD1222 COVID-19 vaccine. Study results and limitations: Repertoires were obtained only post-peak T cell response.

The TCR comes from an adult who received the AZD1222 COVID-19 vaccine. This chain connects TRBV4-2 to TRBJ2-3; 14 bases match TRBD2. Source: peripheral blood, taken 28 days after the second AZD1222 dose. The CDR3 bases are TGTGCCAGCAGCTTTCTGACTAGCGGGAGGGCCGGTCGGTGGGCAGATACGCAGTATTTT. It specifies CASSFLTSGRAGRWADTQYF.